Listed here are 27 T cell receptor beta chains from one sample, sequenced in a study of blood T cell repertoires in COVID-19. Sequencing used immunoSEQ multiplex PCR; TCRdb keeps in-frame clones, though not all of them. The sample lists more than 300,000 clones; about nine tenths were seen once. Sequencing input: PBMCs or T cells enriched from blood (not recorded which). The receptors were sampled from a woman in her forties who had been exposed to COVID-19.

J is TRBJ2-7 and V is TRBV5-4; unclear D gene. The length of the CDR3 is 13 residues. Germline V gene sequence: CDR1 SGHNT, CDR2 YYREEE (reference sequence). Trimming cost V 0 bases and J 1 base, with 5 bases left between them. The DNA for the CDR3 is TGTGCCAGCAGCTTGGAAGCTTCCTACGAGCAGTACTTC. It translates to CASSLEASYEQYF.

The chain has TRBV15 and TRBJ2-6; weak D call: TRBD2 (6 bases). The CDR3 runs to 15 residues. The V gene lost 6 bases and the J gene lost 3 bases, with 12 bases spanning the gap. The germline V gene encodes CDR1 LNHNV and CDR2 YYDKDF (reference sequence). CDR3 sequence: CATRNGGFGANVLTF. In DNA, the CDR3 is TGTGCCACCAGAAACGGGGGATTTGGGGCCAACGTCCTGACTTTC. Drawing the rest from reference TRBV15 and TRBJ2-6, the complete variable domain is DAMVIQNPRYQVTQFGKPVTLSCSQTLNHNVMYWYQQKSSQAPKLLFHYYDKDFNNEADTPDNFQSRRPNTSFCFLDIRSPGLGDTAMYLCATRNGGFGANVLTFGAGSRLTVL.

The chain joins TRBV6-5 to TRBJ1-2, with TRBD1 matching over 7 bases. Germline CDR1 and CDR2: MNHEY and SVGAGI. Trimming removed 8 bases from V and 4 bases from J; junction bases left unmatched: 7. The CDR3 loop spans 13 amino acids. For the CDR3, the DNA is TGTGCCAGCGCTACCGGGACAGCCTATGGCTACACCTTC. Residues: CASATGTAYGYTF.

The V and J genes are TRBV20-1 and TRBJ1-2; 8 nucleotides line up with TRBD1. CDR1 is DFQATT and CDR2 is SNEGSKA in the germline V gene (reference sequence). J was trimmed by 8 bases and V by 3 bases; bases with no gene match: 5. The CDR3 runs 12 residues. The CDR3 loop reads CSASTGGGGYTF. In DNA form, the CDR3 reads TGCAGTGCTAGTACAGGGGGAGGGGGCTACACCTTC.

V and J are TRBV7-9 and TRBJ2-2; 10 bases line up with TRBD2. The CDR3 is made up of 14 amino acids. Germline V gives CDR1 SEHNR, CDR2 FQNEAQ (reference sequence). With V trimmed by 5 bases and J by 4 bases, 1 base remained unmatched. DNA of the CDR3: TGTGCCAGCAGCCCTAGCGGGAGCACCGGGGAGCTGTTTTTT. Protein sequence: CASSPSGSTGELFF.

This clone was observed a single time. The chain combines TRBV13 with TRBJ2-1, with a weak D call TRBD1 (6 bases). The germline V and J ends were trimmed by 3 bases and 4 bases, with 10 bases remaining between them. The CDR3 covers 14 residues. In germline, CDR1 is PRHDT, CDR2 FYEKMQ (reference sequence). The CDR3 is CASSFAGVYNEQFF. The CDR3 coding sequence is TGTGCCAGCAGCTTTGCAGGGGTATACAATGAGCAGTTCTTC.

V is TRBV10-2 and J is TRBJ2-5; TRBD2 matches at 13 bases. The CDR3 loop spans 15 amino acids. Trimming took 3 bases from V and 3 from J; bases not matched to a gene: 1. Per the germline V gene, CDR1 is WSHSY and CDR2 is SAAADI. Here the CDR3 DNA reads TGCGCCAGCAGTGATGGGACTAGCGGGAAAGAGACCCAGTACTTC. Its protein product is CASSDGTSGKETQYF.

J is TRBJ1-1 and V is TRBV2, with a possible D match to TRBD1 (5 bases). Germline V gene data show CDR1 as SNHLY and CDR2 as FYNNEI. CDR3 length: 14 residues. Trimming took 7 bases from V and 11 from J, leaving 23 bases between them. In nucleotides, the CDR3 is TGTGCCAGCATCCGTCGAGGATTTGGCGGGGGTGCTTTCTTT. Translating it yields CASIRRGFGGGAFF.

For this clone: The sample has other DNA sequences that encode this CDR3 too. The CDR3 nucleotides are TGTGCCAGCAGCGTGACTAGCGGGGGAGAGACCCAGTACTTC. Protein product: CASSVTSGGETQYF. The genes are TRBV9 and TRBJ2-5; 12 bases are a match to TRBD2. The trim removed 2 bases at V and 4 bases at J, leaving 0 bases unmatched. The V gene's germline CDR1 is SGDLS and CDR2 YYNGEE. The CDR3 sequence is 14 residues long.

This rearrangement joins TRBV19 to TRBJ1-1, with no clear D. V lost 3 bases and J 6 bases, leaving 5 bases between the germline ends. The germline gives CDR1 LNHDA, CDR2 SQIVND (reference sequence). The length of the CDR3 is 11 residues. The CDR3 DNA follows: TGTGCCAGTAGTATGAGGGCTGAAGCTTTCTTT. Its protein product is CASSMRAEAFF.

This clone occurred once. This chain connects TRBV27 to TRBJ2-3; 7 bases are a match to TRBD2. The germline V gene has CDR1 MNHEY and CDR2 SMNVEV (reference sequence). The CDR3 has 16 amino acids. V was pared by 3 bases and J by 0 bases, with 6 bases of the junction left unmatched. The CDR3, as DNA: TGTGCCAGCAGTTTCCTGGCTAGCGGTAGCACAGATACGCAGTATTTT. Translated, it gives CASSFLASGSTDTQYF.

This chain uses TRBV7-8 with TRBJ2-2; 13 bases match TRBD2. There are 16 residues in the CDR3. Germline loops: CDR1 SGHVS, CDR2 FQNEAQ. The V gene end was trimmed by 5 bases and the J gene end by 6 bases; junction bases not matched to a gene: 6. CDR3 in DNA: TGTGCCAGCAGCCCCCAACTAGCGGGAGGGCCCGGGGAGCTGTTTTTT. Translated, it gives CASSPQLAGGPGELFF.

About this clone itself: Other nucleotide sequences in the sample specify the same CDR3. J is TRBJ1-2 and V is TRBV6-5; 7 bases agree with TRBD1. The germline V gene encodes CDR1 MNHEY and CDR2 SVGAGI. The length of the CDR3 is 14 residues. V shed 0 bases, J shed 3 bases, and the junction held 1 base outside the gene matches. CDR3: CASSYSTGYYGYTF. CDR3 DNA: TGTGCCAGCAGTTACTCGACAGGGTACTATGGCTACACCTTC.

This clone was detected a few times. V usage is TRBV3-1 (or the pseudogene TRBV3-2) and J usage is TRBJ1-4; no definite D call. V dropped 0 bases and J dropped 0 bases, with 11 bases sitting between them. The CDR3 is made up of 17 amino acids. Germline CDR1 reads LGHDT; CDR2 reads YNNKEL (reference sequence). The CDR3, as DNA: TGTGCCAGCAGCCAAGAGGGCAGCCCTCCAACTAATGAAAAACTGTTTTTT. It encodes CASSQEGSPPTNEKLFF.

This clone was counted once. The V gene is TRBV30, the J gene TRBJ1-1; D uncertain. Germline V gene lookup returns CDR1 GTSNPN and CDR2 SVGIG (reference sequence). CDR3 length: 13 residues. V shed 2 bases and J shed 0 bases, with 7 bases lying between them. CDR3: CAWSSQVNTEAFF. The CDR3 DNA reads as TGTGCCTGGAGTTCTCAGGTGAACACTGAAGCTTTCTTT.

In DNA form, the CDR3 reads TGTGCCAGCAGCGTAGTTTCCGCAGGGGAATACAATGAGCAGTTCTTC. Its translation: CASSVVSAGEYNEQFF. This chain uses TRBV9 with TRBJ2-1, with D possibly TRBD1 on 6 matching bases. Germline loops: CDR1 SGDLS, CDR2 YYNGEE. This CDR3 contains 16 residues. Trimming removed 0 bases at V and 4 bases at J, with 14 bases between.

CDR3 in DNA: TGTGCCATCAGTGAGTCGATTGTAGGCGCAGCGGGGGGGCGAGAGACCCAGTACTTC. Encoded protein: CAISESIVGAAGGRETQYF. The chain carries TRBV10-3 and TRBJ2-5; 10 nucleotides agree with TRBD2. J was trimmed by 4 bases and V by 0 bases; bases with no gene match: 14. This CDR3 region has 19 residues. Germline CDR1 reads ENHRY; CDR2 reads SYGVKD.

The chain couples TRBV24-1 to TRBJ2-1, with 15 bases that match TRBD2. After removal of 6 bases from V and 8 bases from J, the junction contained 13 bases not matched to a gene. The CDR3 contains 18 residues. Germline-derived CDR1 and CDR2 are KGHDR and SFDVKD. The CDR3 is CATSRGLAGGGAVDEQFF. CDR3 bases: TGTGCCACCAGTAGGGGACTAGCGGGAGGAGGGGCGGTCGATGAGCAGTTCTTC.

The chain links TRBV9 to TRBJ2-7; 7 nucleotides align to TRBD2. The CDR3 has 17 residues. The germline V gene has CDR1 SGDLS and CDR2 YYNGEE. V shed 0 bases, J shed 3 bases, and the junction held 12 bases outside the gene matches. CDR3 bases: TGTGCCAGCAGCGTAGATTCGGGGGAGGGACTCCGCTACGAGCAGTACTTC. Translated: CASSVDSGEGLRYEQYF.

The chain is built from TRBV13 and TRBJ2-1; D unresolved. Trimming cost V 0 bases and J 8 bases, with 8 bases left between them. The CDR3 is made up of 13 amino acids. Germline V gives CDR1 PRHDT, CDR2 FYEKMQ (reference sequence). The CDR3 DNA reads TGTGCCAGCAGCTTAGGCCTAGGTGATGAGCAGTTCTTC. Translation gives CASSLGLGDEQFF.

The chain recombines TRBV9 with TRBJ1-1, with 9 bases fitting TRBD1. The CDR3 extends over 15 amino acids. Looked up from germline, CDR1 is SGDLS and CDR2 is YYNGEE. Losses at the gene ends were 3 bases for V and 4 bases for J; bases not matched to a gene: 7. CDR3 nucleotide sequence: TGTGCCAGCAGCGCACAGGGGGCCCTCGGCACTGAAGCTTTCTTT. This encodes CASSAQGALGTEAFF.

The chain carries TRBV27 and TRBJ2-6; 7 positions agree with TRBD1. Germline V gives CDR1 MNHEY, CDR2 SMNVEV (reference sequence). The CDR3 is 18 amino acids. The trim removed 5 bases at V and 4 bases at J, leaving 14 bases unmatched. CDR3 amino acids: CASSLGQREPWGANVLTF. The CDR3 DNA reads TGTGCCAGCAGTCTGGGACAGAGAGAGCCCTGGGGGGCCAACGTCCTGACTTTC.

Of note for this clone: One base away lies a much larger clone, so this may be a sequencing read error. The genes are TRBV6-5 and TRBJ2-7; 7 bases line up with TRBD1. CDR1 is MNHEY, CDR2 SVGAGI, per germline. Trimming cost V 6 bases and J 1 base; bases outside gene matches: 3. The length of the CDR3 is 13 residues. CDR3 DNA: TGTGCCAGCAGCCCGACAGGGTCCTACGAGCAGTACTTC. Translated, it gives CASSPTGSYEQYF.

The chain joins TRBV5-1 to TRBJ1-1; tentatively, D is TRBD1 (5 bases). Germline CDR1 and CDR2: SGHRS and YFSETQ. V lost 0 bases, J lost 1 base, and 10 bases lay in between. The CDR3 loop spans 15 amino acids. This chain's CDR3 is CASSLEGLSNTEAFF. The CDR3 DNA reads TGCGCCAGCAGCTTGGAGGGGCTCTCGAACACTGAAGCTTTCTTT.

This clone came up a few times. The chain is built from TRBV6-5 and TRBJ2-5; tentatively, D is TRBD2 (6 bases). The V end was cut by 7 bases, the J end by 10 bases, with 16 bases between. There are 12 residues in the CDR3. The germline V gene has CDR1 MNHEY and CDR2 SVGAGI. CDR3 region: CASTLKMRGQYF. The CDR3 DNA reads as TGTGCCAGCACCCTCAAGATGCGGGGCCAGTACTTC.

The J gene is TRBJ1-1, the V gene TRBV27, with D hard to call. With 2 bases removed from V and 2 bases from J, the gap between germline ends came to 9 bases. The CDR3 is made up of 14 amino acids. CDR1 is MNHEY, CDR2 SMNVEV, per germline (reference sequence). The CDR3 DNA is TGTGCCAGCAGTTTAGTTCGGTCTAACACTGAAGCTTTCTTT. Amino acids: CASSLVRSNTEAFF.

The chain combines TRBV5-5 with TRBJ1-5, with TRBD1 as a possible D gene (6 bases). The CDR3 loop spans 15 amino acids. The V gene lost 1 base and the J gene lost 1 base, with 9 bases spanning the gap. CDR1 and CDR2 (germline): SGHKS, YYEKEE (reference sequence). CDR3 bases: TGTGCCAGCAGCTTGAGGGGGTTGAGCAATCAGCCCCAGCATTTT. Protein product: CASSLRGLSNQPQHF.